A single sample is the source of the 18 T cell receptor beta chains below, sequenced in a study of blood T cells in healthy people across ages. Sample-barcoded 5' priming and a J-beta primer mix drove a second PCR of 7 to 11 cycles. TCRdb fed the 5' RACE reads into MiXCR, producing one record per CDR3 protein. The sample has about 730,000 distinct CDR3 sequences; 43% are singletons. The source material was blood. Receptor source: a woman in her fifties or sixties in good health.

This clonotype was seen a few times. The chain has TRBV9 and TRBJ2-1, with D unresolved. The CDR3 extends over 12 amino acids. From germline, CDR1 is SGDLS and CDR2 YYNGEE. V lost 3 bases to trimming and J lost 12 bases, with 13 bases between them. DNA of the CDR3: TGTGCCAGCAGCGACCTAGGAACTGTGCAGTTCTTC. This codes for CASSDLGTVQFF.

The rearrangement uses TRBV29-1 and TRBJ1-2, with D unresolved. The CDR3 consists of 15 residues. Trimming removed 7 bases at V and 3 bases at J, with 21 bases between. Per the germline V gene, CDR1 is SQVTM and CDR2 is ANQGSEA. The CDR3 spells CSALDGITRDYGYTF. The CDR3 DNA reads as TGCAGCGCCCTGGACGGGATAACCCGGGACTATGGCTACACCTTC.

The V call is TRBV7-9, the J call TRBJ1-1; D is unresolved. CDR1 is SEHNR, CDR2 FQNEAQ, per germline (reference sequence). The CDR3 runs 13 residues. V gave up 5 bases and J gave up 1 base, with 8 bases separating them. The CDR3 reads CASSQVANTEAFF. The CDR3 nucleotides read TGTGCCAGCAGCCAGGTGGCGAACACTGAAGCTTTCTTT.

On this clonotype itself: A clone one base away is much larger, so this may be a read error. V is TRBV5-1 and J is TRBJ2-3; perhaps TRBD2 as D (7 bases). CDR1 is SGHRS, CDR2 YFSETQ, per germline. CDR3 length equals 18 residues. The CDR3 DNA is TGCGCCGGCAGCGTAGACAGGAGACTAGCAGCTAGCACAGATACGCAGTATTTT. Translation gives CAGSVDRRLAASTDTQYF.

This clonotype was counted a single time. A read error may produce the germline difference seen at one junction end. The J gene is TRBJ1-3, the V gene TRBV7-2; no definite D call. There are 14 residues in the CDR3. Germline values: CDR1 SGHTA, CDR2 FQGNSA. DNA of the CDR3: TGTGCCCGCAGCTTGCAGAGCTCTGGAAACACCATATATTTT. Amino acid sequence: CARSLQSSGNTIYF. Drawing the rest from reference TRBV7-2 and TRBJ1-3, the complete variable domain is GAGVSQSPSNKVTEKGKDVELRCDPISGHTALYWYRQSLGQGLEFLIYFQGNSAPDKSGLPSDRFSAERTGGSVSTLTIQRTQQEDSAVYLCARSLQSSGNTIYFGEGSWLTVV.

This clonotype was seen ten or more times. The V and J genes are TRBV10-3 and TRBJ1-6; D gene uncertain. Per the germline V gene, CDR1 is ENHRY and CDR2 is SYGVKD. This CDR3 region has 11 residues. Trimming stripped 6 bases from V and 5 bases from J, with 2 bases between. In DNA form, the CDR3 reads TGTGCCATCAGGGATAATTCACCCCTCCACTTT. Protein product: CAIRDNSPLHF.

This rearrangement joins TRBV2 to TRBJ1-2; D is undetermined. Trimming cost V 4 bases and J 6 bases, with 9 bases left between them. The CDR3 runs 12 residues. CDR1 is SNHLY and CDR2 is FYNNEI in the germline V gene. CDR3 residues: CASSVDSNGYTF. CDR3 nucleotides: TGTGCCAGCAGTGTGGACTCAAATGGCTACACCTTC.

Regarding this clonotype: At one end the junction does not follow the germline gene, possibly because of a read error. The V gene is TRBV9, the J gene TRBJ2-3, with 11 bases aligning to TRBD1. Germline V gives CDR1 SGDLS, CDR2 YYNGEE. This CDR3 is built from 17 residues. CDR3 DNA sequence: TGTGGCAGCAGCGTAGCCCACGGGACAGGGGGAGTGGATACGCAGTATTTT. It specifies CGSSVAHGTGGVDTQYF.

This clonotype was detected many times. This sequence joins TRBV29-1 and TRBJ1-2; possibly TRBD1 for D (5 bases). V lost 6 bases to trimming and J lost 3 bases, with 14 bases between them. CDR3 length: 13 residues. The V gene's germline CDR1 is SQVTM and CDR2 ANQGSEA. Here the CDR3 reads CSVESDTDYGYTF. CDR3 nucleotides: TGCAGCGTGGAGTCGGACACAGACTATGGCTACACCTTC.

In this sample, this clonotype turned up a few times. The CDR3 loop is CASRGLTGDVNTHNEQFF. CDR3 in DNA: TGTGCCAGTCGCGGACTAACGGGAGATGTCAACACACACAATGAGCAGTTCTTC. The chain employs TRBV7-2 and TRBJ2-1; perhaps TRBD2 as D (6 bases). This CDR3 has 18 amino acids. Germline CDR1 reads SGHTA; CDR2 reads FQGNSA. V shed 9 bases and J shed 5 bases, with 29 bases lying between them.

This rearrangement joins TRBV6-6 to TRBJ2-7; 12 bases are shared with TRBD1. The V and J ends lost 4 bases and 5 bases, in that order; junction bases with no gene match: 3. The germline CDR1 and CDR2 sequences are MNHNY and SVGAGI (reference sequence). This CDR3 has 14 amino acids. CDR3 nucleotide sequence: TGTGCCAGCAGTTCGGGACAGGGGGCCCACGAGCAGTACTTC. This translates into CASSSGQGAHEQYF.

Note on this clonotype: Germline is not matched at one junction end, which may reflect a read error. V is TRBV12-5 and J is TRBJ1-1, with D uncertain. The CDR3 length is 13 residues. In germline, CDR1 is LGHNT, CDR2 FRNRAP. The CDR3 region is CASGLLGIAEAFF. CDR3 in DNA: TGTGCTAGTGGTTTGTTGGGTATCGCTGAAGCTTTTTTT.

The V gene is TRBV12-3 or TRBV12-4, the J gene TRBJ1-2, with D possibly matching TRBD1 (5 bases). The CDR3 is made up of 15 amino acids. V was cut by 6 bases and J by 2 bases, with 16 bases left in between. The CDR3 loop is CASSPPRGPNYGYTF. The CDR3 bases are TGTGCCAGCAGCCCCCCACGGGGCCCAAACTATGGCTACACCTTC.

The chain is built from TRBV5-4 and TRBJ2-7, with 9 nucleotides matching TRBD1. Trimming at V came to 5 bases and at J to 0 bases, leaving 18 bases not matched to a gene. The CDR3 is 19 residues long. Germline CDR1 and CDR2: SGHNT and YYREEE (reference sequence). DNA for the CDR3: TGTGCCAGCAGGTCCACCCAATCCCGGGACAGGGCAACCTCCTACGAGCAGTACTTC. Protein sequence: CASRSTQSRDRATSYEQYF.

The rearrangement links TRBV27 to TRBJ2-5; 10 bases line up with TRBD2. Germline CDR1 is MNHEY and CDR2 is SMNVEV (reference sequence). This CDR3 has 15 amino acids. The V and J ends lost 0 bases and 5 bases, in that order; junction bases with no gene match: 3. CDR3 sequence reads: CASSLSLAGEETQYF. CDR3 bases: TGTGCCAGCAGTTTATCGCTAGCGGGGGAGGAGACCCAGTACTTC.

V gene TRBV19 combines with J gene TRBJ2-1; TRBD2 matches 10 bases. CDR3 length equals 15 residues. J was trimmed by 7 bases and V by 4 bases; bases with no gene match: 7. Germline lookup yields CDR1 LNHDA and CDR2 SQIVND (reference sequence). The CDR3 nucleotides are TGTGCCAGTAGTACCGCTAGCGGGAGTTGGAATGAGCAGTTCTTC. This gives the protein CASSTASGSWNEQFF.

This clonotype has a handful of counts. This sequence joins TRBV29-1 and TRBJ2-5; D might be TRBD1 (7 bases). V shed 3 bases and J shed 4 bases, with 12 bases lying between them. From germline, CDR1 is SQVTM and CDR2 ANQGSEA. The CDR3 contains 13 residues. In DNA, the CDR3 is TGCAGCGTTGAGGAGGGGGCGGGAGAGACCCAGTACTTC. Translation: CSVEEGAGETQYF.

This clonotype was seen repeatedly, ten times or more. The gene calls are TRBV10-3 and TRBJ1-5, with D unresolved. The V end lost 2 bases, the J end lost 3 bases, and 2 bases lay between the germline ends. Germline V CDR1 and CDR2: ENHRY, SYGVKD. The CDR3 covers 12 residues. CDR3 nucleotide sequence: TGTGCCATCAGTGAGAACAATCAGCCCCAGCATTTT. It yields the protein CAISENNQPQHF.